The clone carrying this T cell receptor beta chain was seen many times. What it recognizes is unknown. Germline V lookup: CDR1 SEHNR, CDR2 FQNEAQ (reference sequence). CDR3 length: 15 residues. V was cut by 3 bases and J by 5 bases, with 13 bases left in between. The sample belongs to a study of naive and memory T cell subsets. Study-wide points: From naive to CM, EM and EMRA, diversity decreased and Gini increased.

Both TRBC1 and TRBC2 were covered by a beta constant-region primer of two equimolar oligonucleotides. Ligated cDNA was amplified by four rounds of PCR with nested alpha and beta constant-region primers and SP2. An oligonucleotide with the SP2 primer and a 12-nucleotide UMI was ligated to the cDNA 3' end. TCRdb fed the UMI-ligation and nested PCR reads into MiXCR, producing one record per CDR3 protein. The sample lists roughly 4,600 distinct CDR3 sequences; approximately 5.2% were seen once. From the second PCR step, alpha and beta chains were amplified apart. Sequencing was performed on effector memory CD8+ T cells from blood. Subset specified: effector memory, CD45RA- CD27-. This sequence originates from a human donor in good health. The chain combines TRBV7-9 with TRBJ2-2, with a tentative D call TRBD1 (6 bases). The CDR3 DNA sequence: TGTGCCAGCAGCTTGATACAGGGTTATACCGGGGAGCTGTTTTTT. It encodes CASSLIQGYTGELFF.